This is a list of T cell receptor beta chains from one sample in a study of T cell responses to AZD1222 COVID-19 vaccine. Repertoires were generated with immunoSEQ multiplex PCR, while TCRdb's copy carries only in-frame clones and drops some. The sample lists 150,000 or so clones, 90% occurring once. This specimen consisted of peripheral blood, obtained 28 days after the second AZD1222 dose. The receptors come from an adult who received the AZD1222 COVID-19 vaccine. CDR3s include the opening cysteine and the closing phenylalanine or tryptophan. The order of the fields is V gene, CDR3 protein.

>TRBV27
CASSLLPYRGRTGELFF
>TRBV7-9
CASSSPGQSSYNEQFF
>TRBV19
CASSIQGTSNEQFF
>TRBV7-3
CASSQRSTDTQYF
>TRBV4-2
CASSVAGGPAGELFF
>TRBV19
CASSRGDSNEKLFF
>TRBV7-6
CASSLDSTSNQPQHF
>TRBV30
CAWIPDRGTHSPLHF
>TRBV5-1
CASSPYPQGATYNSPLHF
>TRBV6-5
CASRGLVDYTF
>TRBV18
CASSPPSTGELFF
>TRBV24-1
CATSGSTAGETQYF
>TRBV12-3/TRBV12-4
CASSLSGVQYF
>TRBV7-2
CASSLGRTTGYTF
>TRBV19
CASSITARGYEKLFF
>TRBV11-2
CASSLDGGGQTQYF
>TRBV3-1/TRBV3-2
CASSQVIGSSLEQYF
>TRBV28
CASSSTGQGNYGYTF